The source of this T cell receptor (beta chain) is a study of cytomegalovirus exposure and HLA in healthy donors. The V end lost 0 bases, the J end lost 5 bases, and 10 bases lay between the germline ends. There are 14 residues in the CDR3. CDR1 and CDR2 from the germline V gene are SEHNR and FQNEAQ (reference sequence). As concerns this clone: Its specificity is unknown.

Findings and limits, study-wide: The tendency of first-cohort TCR clusters to co-occur in the 120 validation repertoires was identified by a subsequent analysis.

Profiled with immunoSEQ multiplex PCR; TCRdb holds only in-frame clones, not every one. The sample lists hundreds of thousands of clones; around nine tenths were seen once. The rearrangement joins TRBV7-9 to TRBJ2-5; D is possibly TRBD2 (6 bases). The sequence came from a man younger than 35 in good health and CMV-seronegative. Sequencing was performed on PBMCs. Here the CDR3 reads CASSLAGGAETQYF. Written as DNA, the CDR3 is TGTGCCAGCAGCTTAGCGGGGGGTGCGGAGACCCAGTACTTC.